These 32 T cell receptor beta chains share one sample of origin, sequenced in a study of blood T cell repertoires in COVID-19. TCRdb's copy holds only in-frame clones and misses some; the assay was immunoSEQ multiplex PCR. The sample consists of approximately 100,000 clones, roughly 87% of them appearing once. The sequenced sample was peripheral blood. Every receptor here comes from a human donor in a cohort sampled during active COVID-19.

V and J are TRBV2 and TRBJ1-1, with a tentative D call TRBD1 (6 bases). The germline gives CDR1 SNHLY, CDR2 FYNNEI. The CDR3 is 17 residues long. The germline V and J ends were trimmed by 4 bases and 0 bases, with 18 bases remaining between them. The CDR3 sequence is CASSGLSQGIMNTEAFF. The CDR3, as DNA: TGTGCCAGCAGTGGATTGTCACAGGGAATCATGAACACTGAAGCTTTCTTT.

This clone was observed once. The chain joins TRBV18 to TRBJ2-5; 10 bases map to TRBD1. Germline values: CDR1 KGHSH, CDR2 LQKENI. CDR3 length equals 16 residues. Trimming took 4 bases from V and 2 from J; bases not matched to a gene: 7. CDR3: CASSQGDRGQQETQYF. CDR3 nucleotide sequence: TGTGCCAGCTCACAGGGGGACAGGGGTCAACAAGAGACCCAGTACTTC.

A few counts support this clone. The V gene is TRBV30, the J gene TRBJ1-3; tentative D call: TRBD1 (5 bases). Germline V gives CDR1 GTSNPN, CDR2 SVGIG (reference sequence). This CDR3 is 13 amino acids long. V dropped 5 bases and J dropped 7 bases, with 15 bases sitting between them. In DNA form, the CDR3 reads TGTGCCTGGCGGGGGACGGTAGGGAACACCATATATTTT. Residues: CAWRGTVGNTIYF.

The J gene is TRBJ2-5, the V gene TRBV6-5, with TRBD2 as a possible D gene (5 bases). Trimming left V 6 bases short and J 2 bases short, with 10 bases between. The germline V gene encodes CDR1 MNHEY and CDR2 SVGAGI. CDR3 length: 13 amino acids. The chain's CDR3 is CASRRAIQETQYF. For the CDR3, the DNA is TGTGCCAGCAGGAGGGCTATTCAAGAGACCCAGTACTTC.

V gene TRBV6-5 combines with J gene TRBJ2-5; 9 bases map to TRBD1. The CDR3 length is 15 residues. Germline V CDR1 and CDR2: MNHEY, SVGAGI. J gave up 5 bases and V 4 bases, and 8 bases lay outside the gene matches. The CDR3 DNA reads TGTGCCAGCAGTTTCGTAACAGGGGGCAGTGAGACCCAGTACTTC. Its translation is CASSFVTGGSETQYF.

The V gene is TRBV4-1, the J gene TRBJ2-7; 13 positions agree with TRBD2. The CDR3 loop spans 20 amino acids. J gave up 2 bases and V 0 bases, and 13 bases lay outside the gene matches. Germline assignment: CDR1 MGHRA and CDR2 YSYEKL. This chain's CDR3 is CASSQDRWTSGREGTYEQYF. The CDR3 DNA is TGCGCCAGCAGCCAAGATCGATGGACTAGCGGGAGAGAAGGGACCTACGAGCAGTACTTC.

CDR3 bases: TGTGCCAGCAGCTCCGGACAGGGGTTCTACGAGCAGTACTTC. This encodes CASSSGQGFYEQYF. The chain links TRBV11-2 to TRBJ2-7; 9 bases match TRBD1. Trimming removed 4 bases from V and 3 bases from J; junction bases left unmatched: 4. Germline CDR1 reads SGHAT; CDR2 reads FQNNGV. The CDR3 length is 14 residues.

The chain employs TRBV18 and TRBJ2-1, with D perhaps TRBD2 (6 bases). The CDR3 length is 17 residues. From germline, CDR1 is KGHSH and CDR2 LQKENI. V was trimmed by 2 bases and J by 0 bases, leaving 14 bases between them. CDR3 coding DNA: TGTGCCAGCTCACCAAGTCCCCACGGGAGCTCCTACAATGAGCAGTTCTTC. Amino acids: CASSPSPHGSSYNEQFF.

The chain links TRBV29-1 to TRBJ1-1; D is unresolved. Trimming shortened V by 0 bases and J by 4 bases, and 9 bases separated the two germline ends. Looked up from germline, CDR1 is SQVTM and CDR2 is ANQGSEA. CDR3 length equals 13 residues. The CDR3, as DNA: TGCAGCGTTGAAGAATCCGGGATCACTGAAGCTTTCTTT. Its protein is CSVEESGITEAFF.

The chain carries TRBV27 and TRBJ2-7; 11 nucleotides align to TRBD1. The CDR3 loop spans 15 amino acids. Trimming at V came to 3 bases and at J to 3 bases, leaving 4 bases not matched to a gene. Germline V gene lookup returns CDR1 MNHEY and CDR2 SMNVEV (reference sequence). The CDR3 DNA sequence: TGTGCCAGCAGTTTGGGACAGGGGGATCTCTACGAGCAGTACTTC. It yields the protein CASSLGQGDLYEQYF.

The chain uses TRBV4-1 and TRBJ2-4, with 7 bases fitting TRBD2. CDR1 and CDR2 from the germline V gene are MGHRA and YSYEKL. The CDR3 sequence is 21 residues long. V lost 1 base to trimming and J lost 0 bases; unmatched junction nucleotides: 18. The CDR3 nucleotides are TGCGCCAGCAGCCAAGGAGAAAATATGGCGGGGGAAGACGGAGCCAAAAACATTCAGTACTTC. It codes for CASSQGENMAGEDGAKNIQYF.

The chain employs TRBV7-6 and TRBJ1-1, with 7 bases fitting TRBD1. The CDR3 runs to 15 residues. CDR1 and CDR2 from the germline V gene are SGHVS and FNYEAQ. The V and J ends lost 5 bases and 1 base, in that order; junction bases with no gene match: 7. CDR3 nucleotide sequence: TGTGCCAGCAGCCCCCACAGGGGAGGGAACACTGAAGCTTTCTTT. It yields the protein CASSPHRGGNTEAFF. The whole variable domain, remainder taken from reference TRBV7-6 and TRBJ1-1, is GAGVSQSPRYKVTKRGQDVALRCDPISGHVSLYWYRQALGQGPEFLTYFNYEAQQDKSGLPNDRFSAERPEGSISTLTIQRTEQRDSAMYRCASSPHRGGNTEAFFGQGTRLTVV.

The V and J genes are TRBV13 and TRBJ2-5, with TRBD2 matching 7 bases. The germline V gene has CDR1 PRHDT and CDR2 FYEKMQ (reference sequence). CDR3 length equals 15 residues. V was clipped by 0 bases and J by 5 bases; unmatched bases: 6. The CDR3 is CASSLGREWRETQYF. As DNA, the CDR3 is TGTGCCAGCAGCTTAGGGCGGGAGTGGAGGGAGACCCAGTACTTC.

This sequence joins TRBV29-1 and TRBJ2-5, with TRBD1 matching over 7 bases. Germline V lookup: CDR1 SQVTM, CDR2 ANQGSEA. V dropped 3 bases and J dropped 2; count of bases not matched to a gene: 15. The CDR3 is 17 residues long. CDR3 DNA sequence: TGCAGCGTTGATAGCTTAAGGGACAGTGGGGCGCAAGAGACCCAGTACTTC. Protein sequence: CSVDSLRDSGAQETQYF.

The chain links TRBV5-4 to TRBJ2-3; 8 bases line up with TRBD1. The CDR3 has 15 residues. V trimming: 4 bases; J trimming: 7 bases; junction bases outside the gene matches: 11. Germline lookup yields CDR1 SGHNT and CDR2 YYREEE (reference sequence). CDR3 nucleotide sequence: TGTGCCAGCAGCCGCCCGGGCGACAGGGGAAATACGCAGTATTTT. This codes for CASSRPGDRGNTQYF. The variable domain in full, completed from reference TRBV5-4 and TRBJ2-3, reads ETGVTQSPTHLIKTRGQQVTLRCSSQSGHNTVSWYQQALGQGPQFIFQYYREEENGRGNFPPRFSGLQFPNYSSELNVNALELDDSALYLCASSRPGDRGNTQYFGPGTRLTVL.

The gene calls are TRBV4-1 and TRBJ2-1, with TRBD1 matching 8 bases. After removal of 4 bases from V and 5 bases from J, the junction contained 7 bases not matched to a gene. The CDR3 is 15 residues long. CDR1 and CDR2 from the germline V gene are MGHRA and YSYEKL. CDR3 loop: CASSLGQGSNNEQFF. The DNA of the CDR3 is TGCGCCAGCAGCCTCGGACAGGGTTCTAACAATGAGCAGTTCTTC.

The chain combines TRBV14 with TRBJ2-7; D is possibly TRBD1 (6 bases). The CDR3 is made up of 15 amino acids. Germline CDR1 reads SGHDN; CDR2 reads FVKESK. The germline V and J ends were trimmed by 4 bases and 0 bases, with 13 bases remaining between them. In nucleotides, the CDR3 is TGTGCCAGCAGCCCTTTACAGGGTCTCTCCTACGAGCAGTACTTC. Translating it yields CASSPLQGLSYEQYF.

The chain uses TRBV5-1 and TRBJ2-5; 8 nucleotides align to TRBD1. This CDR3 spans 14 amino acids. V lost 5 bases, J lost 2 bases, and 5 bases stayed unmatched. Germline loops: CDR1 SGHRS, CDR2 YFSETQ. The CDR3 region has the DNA TGCGCCAGCAGGGCCCAGGGGGCGCAAGAGACCCAGTACTTC. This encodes CASRAQGAQETQYF.

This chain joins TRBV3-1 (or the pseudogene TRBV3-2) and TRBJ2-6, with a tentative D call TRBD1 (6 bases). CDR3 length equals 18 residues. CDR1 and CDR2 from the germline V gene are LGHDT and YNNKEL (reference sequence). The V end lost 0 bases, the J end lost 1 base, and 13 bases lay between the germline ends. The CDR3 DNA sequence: TGTGCCAGCAGCCAAGACGGACAGTTCTCTTCTGGGGCCAACGTCCTGACTTTC. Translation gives CASSQDGQFSSGANVLTF.

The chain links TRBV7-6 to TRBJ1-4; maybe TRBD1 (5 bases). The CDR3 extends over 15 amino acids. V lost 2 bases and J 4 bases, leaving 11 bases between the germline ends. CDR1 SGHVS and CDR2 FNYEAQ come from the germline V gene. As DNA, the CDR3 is TGTGCCAGCAGCTTATCGGCAGGGCATAATGAAAAACTGTTTTTT. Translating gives CASSLSAGHNEKLFF.

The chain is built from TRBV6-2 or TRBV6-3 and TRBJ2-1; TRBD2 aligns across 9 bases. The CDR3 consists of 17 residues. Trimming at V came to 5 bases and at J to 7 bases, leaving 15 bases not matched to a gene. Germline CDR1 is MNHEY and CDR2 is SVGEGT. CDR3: CASSHRLGLAKGNEQFF. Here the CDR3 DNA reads TGTGCCAGCAGTCACCGCCTCGGACTAGCGAAAGGGAATGAGCAGTTCTTC.

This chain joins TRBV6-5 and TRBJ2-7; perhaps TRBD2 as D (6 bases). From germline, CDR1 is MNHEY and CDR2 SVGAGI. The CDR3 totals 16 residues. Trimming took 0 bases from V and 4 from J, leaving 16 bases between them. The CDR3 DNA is TGTGCCAGCAGTTACTCGTCTGGGGGGTTAGGGTACGAGCAGTACTTC. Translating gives CASSYSSGGLGYEQYF.

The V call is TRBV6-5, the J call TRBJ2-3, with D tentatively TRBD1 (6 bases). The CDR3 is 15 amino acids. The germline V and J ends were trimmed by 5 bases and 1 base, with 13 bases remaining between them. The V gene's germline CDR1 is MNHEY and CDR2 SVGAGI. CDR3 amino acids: CASSRPGAGTDTQYF. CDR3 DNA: TGTGCCAGCAGTAGACCAGGGGCGGGCACAGATACGCAGTATTTT.

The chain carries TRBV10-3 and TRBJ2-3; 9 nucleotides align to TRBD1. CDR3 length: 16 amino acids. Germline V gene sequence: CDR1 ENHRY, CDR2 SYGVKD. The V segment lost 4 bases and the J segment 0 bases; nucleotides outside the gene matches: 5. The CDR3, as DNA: TGTGCCATCAGTGCCCAGGACAGGGGAAGCACAGATACGCAGTATTTT. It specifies CAISAQDRGSTDTQYF.

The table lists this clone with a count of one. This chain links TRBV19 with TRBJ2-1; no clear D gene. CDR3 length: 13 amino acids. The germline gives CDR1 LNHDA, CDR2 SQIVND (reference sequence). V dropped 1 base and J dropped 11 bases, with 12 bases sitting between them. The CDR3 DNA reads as TGTGCCAGTAGTATAGGCGATCCTAATAAGCAGTTCTTC. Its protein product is CASSIGDPNKQFF.

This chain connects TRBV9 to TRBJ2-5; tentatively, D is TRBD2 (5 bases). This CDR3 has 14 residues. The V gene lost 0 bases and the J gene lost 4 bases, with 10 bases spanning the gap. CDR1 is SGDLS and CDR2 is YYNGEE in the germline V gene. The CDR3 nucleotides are TGTGCCAGCAGCGTAGGATCGGGAATAGAGACCCAGTACTTC. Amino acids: CASSVGSGIETQYF.

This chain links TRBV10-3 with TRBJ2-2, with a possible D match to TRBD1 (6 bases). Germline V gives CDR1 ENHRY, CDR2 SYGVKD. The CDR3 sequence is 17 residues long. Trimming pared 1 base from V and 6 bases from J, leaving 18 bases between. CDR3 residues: CAISEFMGRGDPGELFF. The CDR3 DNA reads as TGTGCCATCAGTGAGTTTATGGGCAGGGGCGACCCCGGGGAGCTGTTTTTT.

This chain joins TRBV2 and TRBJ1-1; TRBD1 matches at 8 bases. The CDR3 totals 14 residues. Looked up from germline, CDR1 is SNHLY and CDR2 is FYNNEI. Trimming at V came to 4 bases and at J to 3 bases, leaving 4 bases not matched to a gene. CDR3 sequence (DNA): TGTGCCAGCAGTGTAAACAGGGGGGACACTGAAGCTTTCTTT. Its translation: CASSVNRGDTEAFF.

The CDR3 sequence is CASSQDRDIHQETQYF. CDR3 nucleotide sequence: TGCGCCAGCAGCCAAGATCGGGACATCCACCAAGAGACCCAGTACTTC. The V and J genes are TRBV4-1 and TRBJ2-5; weak D call: TRBD1 (6 bases). This CDR3 spans 16 amino acids. V shed 0 bases and J shed 0 bases, with 11 bases lying between them. Germline-derived CDR1 and CDR2 are MGHRA and YSYEKL.

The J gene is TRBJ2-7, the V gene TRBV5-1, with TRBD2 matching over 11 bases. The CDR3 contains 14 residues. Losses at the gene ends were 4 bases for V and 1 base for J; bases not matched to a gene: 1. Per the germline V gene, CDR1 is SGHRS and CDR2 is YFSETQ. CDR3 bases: TGCGCCAGCAGCGGGACTAGCGGTTCCTACGAGCAGTACTTC. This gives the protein CASSGTSGSYEQYF.

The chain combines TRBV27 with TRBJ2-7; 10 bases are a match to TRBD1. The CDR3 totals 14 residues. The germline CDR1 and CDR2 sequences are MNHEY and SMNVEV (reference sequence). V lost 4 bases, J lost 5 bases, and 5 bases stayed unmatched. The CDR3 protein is CASSSTGGADEQYF. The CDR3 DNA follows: TGTGCCAGCAGTTCGACAGGGGGCGCCGACGAGCAGTACTTC.

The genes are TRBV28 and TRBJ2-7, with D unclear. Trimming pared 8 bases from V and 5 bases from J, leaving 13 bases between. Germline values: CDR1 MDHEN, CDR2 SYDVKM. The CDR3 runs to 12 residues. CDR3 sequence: CASPRLYHEQYF. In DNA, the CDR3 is TGTGCCAGCCCTAGGCTCTACCACGAGCAGTACTTC.